This TCR beta chain comes out of a study of control samples from healthy donors and cancer patients (dated by TCRdb to the early 2020s). From the germline V gene, CDR1 is MNHEY and CDR2 is SVGAGI. The CDR3 has 14 amino acids, counting the end cysteine and phenylalanine. Only the CDR3 part of the read is kept: 42 bases, read in frame from the first base. At the junction V is shortened by 6 bases and J by 4 bases, with 15 bases in between. As to this clone: The specificity of this receptor is unknown. Base qualities are not at hand, and no much larger clone is one base apart.

Receptor amplification or capture employed the immunoSEQ multiplex PCR assay. What TCRdb holds here is the immuneACCESS table cut down to in-frame rearrangements. Part of the clones is not present; checked against another copy, under half of the missing clones reflect an unresolved V gene, and the others are unexplained. The sample table holds about 59,000 clones, of which roughly 90% were seen once. Clones ranked in the top ten supply less than 2% of the sample. Sequences were obtained from PBMCs. The sequence came from a man aged 35 to 55 with colorectal cancer. The rearranged chain carries TRBV6-5 and TRBJ1-2; a tentative D match to TRBD1 spans 6 bases. At the DNA level, the sequence is TGTGCCAGCAGGCAGCTGGGGACAACCTATGGCTACACCTTC. Translated, it reads CASRQLGTTYGYTF.